A single sample gave rise to the 10 T cell receptor beta chains below, sequenced in a study of blood T cell repertoires in COVID-19. Here immunoSEQ multiplex PCR was the method, and the copy in TCRdb shows in-frame clones only, minus some. The repertoire holds about 140,000 clones, with roughly three quarters as singletons. The sequenced material came from peripheral blood. The receptors come from a woman aged 55-69 years with acute or convalescent COVID-19.

The count of this clone is one. The chain has TRBV6-2 or TRBV6-3 and TRBJ2-7; 7 bases map to TRBD1. Per germline, CDR1 MNHEY and CDR2 SVGEGT. V gave up 6 bases and J gave up 0 bases; unmatched junction bases: 14. CDR3 length: 17 amino acids. The CDR3 loop is CASSRLGPGQSSYEQYF. The CDR3 DNA is TGTGCCAGCAGCCGACTCGGACCGGGACAGAGCTCCTACGAGCAGTACTTC.

The rearrangement joins TRBV4-1 to TRBJ1-1; no clear D. This CDR3 is built from 15 residues. Germline CDR1 reads MGHRA; CDR2 reads YSYEKL. The V and J ends lost 5 bases and 1 base respectively, with 14 bases between them. As DNA, the CDR3 is TGCGCCAGCAGCTTCCATCCCGGGGAGAACACTGAAGCTTTCTTT. Translated, it gives CASSFHPGENTEAFF.

The chain employs TRBV5-6 and TRBJ1-2, with a tentative D call TRBD1 (5 bases). This CDR3 is built from 14 residues. In germline, CDR1 is SGHDT, CDR2 YYEEEE. Trimming took off 1 base at V and 5 bases at J, with 12 bases between the two ends. Here the CDR3 reads CASSLTFGAYGYTF. CDR3 DNA: TGTGCCAGCAGCTTGACGTTTGGGGCGTATGGCTACACCTTC.

This clone was recorded once. This chain connects TRBV4-1 to TRBJ2-7; 7 nucleotides match TRBD2. V dropped 3 bases and J dropped 0; count of bases not matched to a gene: 5. The germline CDR1 and CDR2 sequences are MGHRA and YSYEKL. This CDR3 comprises 15 residues. DNA for the CDR3: TGCGCCAGCAGCCACTCTAGCGGTAGCTCCTACGAGCAGTACTTC. Its protein is CASSHSSGSSYEQYF.

V gene TRBV12-3 or TRBV12-4 combines with J gene TRBJ2-4, with D perhaps matching TRBD1 (7 bases). The CDR3 runs 13 residues. The germline V and J ends were trimmed by 8 bases and 7 bases, with 15 bases remaining between them. The CDR3 is CASSGAGGNIQYF. As DNA, the CDR3 is TGTGCCAGCTCTGGGGCAGGGGGGAACATTCAGTACTTC.

This chain joins TRBV4-1 and TRBJ2-5; D unclear. The CDR3 sequence is 13 residues long. CDR1 and CDR2 from the germline V gene are MGHRA and YSYEKL. V was clipped by 1 base and J by 1 base, with 4 bases between them. CDR3 sequence reads: CASSQGAQETQYF. As DNA, the CDR3 is TGCGCCAGCAGCCAAGGGGCCCAAGAGACCCAGTACTTC.

This chain joins TRBV10-3 and TRBJ1-2; the match to TRBD1 covers 9 bases. Germline assignment: CDR1 ENHRY and CDR2 SYGVKD. The CDR3 runs to 14 residues. V dropped 6 bases and J dropped 4; count of bases not matched to a gene: 6. CDR3 nucleotides: TGTGCCATCAGGGGACAGGGCTCCAGCTATGGCTACACCTTC. Translation gives CAIRGQGSSYGYTF.

This clone has a handful of counts. The V gene is TRBV25-1, the J gene TRBJ2-1, with 7 bases that match TRBD2. V dropped 5 bases and J dropped 5; count of bases not matched to a gene: 12. The CDR3 loop spans 16 amino acids. Germline V lookup: CDR1 MGHDK, CDR2 SYGVNS. The CDR3 loop reads CASSSRWQGGDNEQFF. The CDR3 bases are TGTGCCAGCAGTTCTAGGTGGCAGGGAGGGGACAATGAGCAGTTCTTC.

This rearrangement joins TRBV5-1 to TRBJ2-7; 7 bases fit TRBD1. This CDR3 has 15 amino acids. V dropped 4 bases and J dropped 7; count of bases not matched to a gene: 14. Looked up from germline, CDR1 is SGHRS and CDR2 is YFSETQ. CDR3 in DNA: TGCGCCAGCAGCAACGGACAGGTCTCGCTCTGGGAGCAGTACTTC. Translating it yields CASSNGQVSLWEQYF.

The CDR3 loop reads CSASPGLALYEQYF. The CDR3, as DNA: TGCAGTGCTAGTCCAGGACTAGCGCTCTACGAGCAGTACTTC. The chain is built from TRBV20-1 and TRBJ2-7; 9 bases line up with TRBD2. This CDR3 comprises 14 residues. Germline CDR1 and CDR2: DFQATT and SNEGSKA (reference sequence). Trimming cost V 3 bases and J 3 bases; bases outside gene matches: 6.